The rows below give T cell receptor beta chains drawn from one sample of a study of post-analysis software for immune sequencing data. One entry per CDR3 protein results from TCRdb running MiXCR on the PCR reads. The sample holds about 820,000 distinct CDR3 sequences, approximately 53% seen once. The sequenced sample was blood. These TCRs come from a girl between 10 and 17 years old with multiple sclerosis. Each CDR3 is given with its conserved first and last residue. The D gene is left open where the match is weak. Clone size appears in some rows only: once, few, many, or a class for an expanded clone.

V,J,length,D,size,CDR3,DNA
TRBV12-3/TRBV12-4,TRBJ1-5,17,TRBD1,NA,CASSPRRGQGPNQPQHF,TGTGCCAGCAGTCCCCGGCGGGGACAGGGACCCAATCAGCCCCAGCATTTT
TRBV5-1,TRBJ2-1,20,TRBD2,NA,CASSSGGLAGVRVFYNEQFF,TGCGCCAGCAGCTCGGGGGGACTAGCGGGAGTACGTGTATTCTACAATGAGCAGTTCTTC
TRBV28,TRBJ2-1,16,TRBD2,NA,CASSFFGTSGGNEQFF,TGTGCCAGCAGTTTTTTTGGGACTAGCGGGGGCAATGAGCAGTTCTTC
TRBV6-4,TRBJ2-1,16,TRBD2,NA,CASTATSGDSGNEQFF,TGTGCCAGCACTGCGACTAGCGGGGACTCTGGGAATGAGCAGTTCTTC
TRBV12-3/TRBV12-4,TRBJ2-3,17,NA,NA,CASSFLRGRRSTDTQYF,TGTGCCAGCAGTTTTTTGAGGGGCCGAAGGAGCACAGATACGCAGTATTTT
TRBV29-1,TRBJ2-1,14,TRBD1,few,CSVAGQGRYNEQFF,TGCAGCGTTGCCGGACAGGGGCGATACAATGAGCAGTTCTTC
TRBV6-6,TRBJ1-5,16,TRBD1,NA,CASSFQPGQGNQPQHF,TGTGCCAGCAGTTTCCAACCGGGACAGGGAAATCAGCCCCAGCATTTT
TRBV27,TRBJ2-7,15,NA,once,CASSPSRWLIYEQYF,TGTGCCAGCAGTCCCTCGAGATGGCTTATTTACGAGCAGTACTTC
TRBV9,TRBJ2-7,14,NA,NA,CASSPRQDPYEQYF,TGTGCCAGCAGCCCCCGACAGGATCCCTACGAGCAGTACTTC
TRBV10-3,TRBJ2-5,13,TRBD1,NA,CAISQGQQETQYF,TGTGCCATCTCGCAGGGACAGCAAGAGACCCAGTACTTC
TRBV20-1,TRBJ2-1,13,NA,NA,CSARDPFYNEQFF,TGCAGTGCTAGAGACCCATTTTACAATGAGCAGTTCTTC
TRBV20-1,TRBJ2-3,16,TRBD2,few,CSARRVAGGNRDTQYF,TGCAGTGCTAGGAGGGTAGCGGGGGGCAACAGAGATACGCAGTATTTT
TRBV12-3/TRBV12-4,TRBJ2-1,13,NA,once,CASSSRRVDEQFF,TGTGCCAGCAGTTCACGGCGGGTTGATGAGCAGTTCTTC
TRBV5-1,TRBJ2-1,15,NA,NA,CASSQSGLRGNEQFF,TGCGCCAGCAGCCAAAGCGGTCTGAGGGGCAATGAGCAGTTCTTC
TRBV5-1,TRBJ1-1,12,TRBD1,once,CASSKGASEAFF,TGCGCCAGCAGCAAGGGGGCAAGTGAAGCTTTCTTT
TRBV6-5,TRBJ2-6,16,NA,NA,CASSNGPASGANVLTF,TGTGCCAGCAGTAACGGACCGGCCTCTGGGGCCAACGTCCTGACTTTC
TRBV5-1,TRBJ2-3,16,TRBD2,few,CASSGSTSGSTDTQYF,TGCGCCAGCAGCGGATCGACTAGCGGTAGCACAGATACGCAGTATTTT
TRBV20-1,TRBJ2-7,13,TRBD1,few,CSALDRGSDEQYF,TGCAGTGCTTTGGACAGGGGGAGCGACGAGCAGTACTTC
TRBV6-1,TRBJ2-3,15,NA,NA,CAIEIGGGSTDTQYF,TGTGCCATCGAGATAGGTGGGGGCAGCACAGATACGCAGTATTTT
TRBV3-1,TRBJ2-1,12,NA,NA,CASSQDPQEQFF,TGTGCCAGCAGCCAAGACCCCCAGGAGCAGTTCTTC
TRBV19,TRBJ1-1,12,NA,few,CASNVGNTEAFF,TGTGCCAGTAACGTGGGGAACACTGAAGCTTTCTTT
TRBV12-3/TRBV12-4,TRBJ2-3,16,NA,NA,CASSYPRQGSPDTQYF,TGTGCCAGCAGTTACCCCCGGCAGGGGTCCCCAGATACGCAGTATTTT
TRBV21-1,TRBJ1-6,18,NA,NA,CASSKPSAPSSYNSPLHF,TGTGCCAGCAGCAAACCGTCGGCCCCGAGCTCCTATAATTCACCCCTCCACTTT
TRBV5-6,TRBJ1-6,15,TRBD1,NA,CASSYNRGQNSPLHF,TGTGCCAGCAGCTACAACAGGGGGCAAAATTCACCCCTCCACTTT
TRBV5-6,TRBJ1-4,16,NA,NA,CASSLSRSTLNEKLFF,TGTGCCAGCAGCTTGTCCAGATCAACACTTAATGAAAAACTGTTTTTT
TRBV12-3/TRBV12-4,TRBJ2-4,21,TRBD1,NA,CASSLGTSGTGEVGAKNIQYF,TGTGCCAGCAGTTTAGGAACGTCCGGGACAGGGGAGGTCGGAGCCAAAAACATTCAGTACTTC
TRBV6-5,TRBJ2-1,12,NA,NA,CASSYSRNEQFF,TGTGCCAGCAGTTACTCGAGAAATGAGCAGTTCTTC
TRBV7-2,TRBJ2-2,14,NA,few,CASSLMALTGELFF,TGTGCCAGCAGCCTGATGGCCCTCACCGGGGAGCTGTTTTTT
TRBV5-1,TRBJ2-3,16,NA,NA,CASRSVRTRGTDTQYF,TGCGCCAGCAGATCTGTACGGACAAGGGGGACAGATACGCAGTATTTT
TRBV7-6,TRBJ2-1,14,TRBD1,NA,CASSFTGQASEQFF,TGTGCCAGCAGCTTCACAGGACAGGCCAGTGAGCAGTTCTTC
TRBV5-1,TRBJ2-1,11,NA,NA,CASSLEYEQFF,TGCGCCAGCAGCTTGGAGTATGAGCAGTTCTTC
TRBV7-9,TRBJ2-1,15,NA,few,CASTGGEQVGNEQFF,TGTGCCAGTACAGGCGGGGAGCAAGTGGGAAATGAGCAGTTCTTC
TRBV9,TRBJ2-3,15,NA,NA,CASSVSGTSTDTQYF,TGTGCCAGCAGCGTCAGCGGGACAAGCACAGATACGCAGTATTTT
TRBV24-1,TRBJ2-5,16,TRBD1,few,CATSDRGTGGGQTQYF,TGTGCCACCAGTGACCGGGGGACAGGAGGGGGGCAGACCCAGTACTTC
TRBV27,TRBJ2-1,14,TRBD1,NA,CASSLGQGENEQFF,TGTGCCAGCAGTCTAGGACAGGGGGAGAATGAGCAGTTCTTC
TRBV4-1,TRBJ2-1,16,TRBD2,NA,CASSRLQGTSGHEQFF,TGCGCCAGCAGCCGGCTACAGGGGACTAGCGGGCATGAGCAGTTCTTC
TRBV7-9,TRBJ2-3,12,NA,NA,CASSWATDTQYF,TGTGCCAGCAGCTGGGCCACAGATACGCAGTATTTT
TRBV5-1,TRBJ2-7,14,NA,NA,CASSLEGRIYEQYF,TGCGCCAGCAGCTTGGAGGGACGTATCTACGAGCAGTACTTC
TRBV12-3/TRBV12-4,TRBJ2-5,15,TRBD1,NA,CASSPDRGFRETQYF,TGTGCCAGCAGTCCGGACAGGGGTTTCCGGGAGACCCAGTACTTC
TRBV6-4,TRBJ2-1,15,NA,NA,CASSETSLASGEQFF,TGTGCCAGCAGTGAGACGTCATTAGCCTCAGGGGAGCAGTTCTTC